This T cell receptor beta chain was identified in a study of T cells in Graves' hyperthyroidism and ophthalmopathy. The CDR3 length is 17 residues. V lost 5 bases to trimming and J lost 3 bases; unmatched junction nucleotides: 13. Germline-derived CDR1 and CDR2 are MDHEN and SYDVKM. Authors of the study amplified TCR beta CDR3 regions from RNA transcripts. First-round RT-PCR with HTBI primers amplified the TCR CDR3 region. A single record per CDR3 protein comes from TCRdb applying MiXCR to the multiplex PCR reads. Among approximately 410,000 distinct CDR3 sequences listed, approximately 15% were seen once. Study-level findings and limits: Ophthalmopathy was separated from stable hyperthyroidism by a 13 V-J model.

Many counts were recorded for this clonotype. Antigen unknown. Across 18 months, stable Graves' hyperthyroidism was marked by no progression to ophthalmopathy. Among the patients, aged 18 to 65, hyperthyroidism was newly diagnosed and had lasted under 2 months. The sample was blood. The chain employs TRBV28 and TRBJ1-5; 7 positions match TRBD1. The sequence came from a young woman with Graves' hyperthyroidism. CDR3 coding DNA: TGTGCCAGCAGTACTCGGATCCGGGACAGACCCAATCAGCCCCAGCATTTT. Its protein product is CASSTRIRDRPNQPQHF.